These 17 T cell receptor beta chains originate from one sample sequenced in a study of blood T cell repertoires in COVID-19. The protocol was immunoSEQ multiplex PCR, while the TCRdb copy is restricted to in-frame clones and leaves out a portion. The repertoire holds approximately 110,000 clones, with around 86% as singletons. Sequencing used peripheral blood. The receptors here all came from a human donor in a cohort sampled during active COVID-19.

This clone was observed a handful of times. This chain uses TRBV5-1 with TRBJ1-6; D is unresolved. The CDR3 has 15 amino acids. Trimming pared 0 bases from V and 10 bases from J, leaving 14 bases between. Germline CDR1 reads SGHRS; CDR2 reads YFSETQ. The chain's CDR3 is CASSLDRRAVSPLHF. The CDR3 DNA reads as TGCGCCAGCAGCTTGGATCGGCGGGCAGTATCACCCCTCCACTTT.

The rearrangement joins TRBV15 to TRBJ2-1, with D tentatively TRBD2 (5 bases). The CDR3 covers 17 residues. Germline values: CDR1 LNHNV, CDR2 YYDKDF (reference sequence). V dropped 1 base and J dropped 3 bases, with 16 bases sitting between them. Here the CDR3 DNA reads TGTGCCACCAGCAGAGCTATCCCCGGGAACATCTACAATGAGCAGTTCTTC. It translates to CATSRAIPGNIYNEQFF.

The J gene is TRBJ2-1, the V gene TRBV3-1 (or the pseudogene TRBV3-2), with 7 bases that match TRBD1. Per germline, CDR1 LGHDT and CDR2 YNNKEL (reference sequence). Trimming took 5 bases from V and 5 from J; bases not matched to a gene: 6. This CDR3 is built from 14 residues. CDR3 DNA: TGTGCCAGCAGCTCCCGACAGGGCAACAATGAGCAGTTCTTC. It translates to CASSSRQGNNEQFF.

This chain joins TRBV5-6 and TRBJ2-7, with TRBD2 matching over 12 bases. V shed 3 bases, J shed 3 bases, and the junction held 4 bases outside the gene matches. Germline V CDR1 and CDR2: SGHDT, YYEEEE. The CDR3 loop spans 15 amino acids. CDR3 sequence: CASSSGTSGFYEQYF. In DNA, the CDR3 is TGTGCCAGCAGCTCGGGGACTAGCGGGTTCTACGAGCAGTACTTC.

This clone has only one observation. As DNA, the CDR3 is TGTGCCAGCAGTGAAGCGGAGGCGGGGGTCAACACCGGGGAGCTGTTTTTT. Translating gives CASSEAEAGVNTGELFF. J is TRBJ2-2 and V is TRBV2; 7 positions agree with TRBD2. Germline CDR1 and CDR2: SNHLY and FYNNEI. The CDR3 runs to 17 residues. The J segment lost 2 bases and the V segment lost 0 bases, leaving 6 bases of the junction unmatched. The full variable domain, with the rest looked up from reference TRBV2 and TRBJ2-2, is EPEVTQTPSHQVTQMGQEVILRCVPISNHLYFYWYRQILGQKVEFLVSFYNNEISEKSEIFDDQFSVERPDGSNFTLKIRSTKLEDSAMYFCASSEAEAGVNTGELFFGEGSRLTVL.

V usage is TRBV28 and J usage is TRBJ2-1; tentatively, D is TRBD2 (6 bases). The V gene's germline CDR1 is MDHEN and CDR2 SYDVKM. V was shortened by 6 bases and J by 4 bases, with 16 bases between the two germline ends. This CDR3 has 15 amino acids. The CDR3 spells CASSHPGEGYNEQFF. The CDR3 DNA reads as TGTGCCAGCAGCCACCCGGGGGAAGGGTACAATGAGCAGTTCTTC.

Only a few counts were recorded for this clone. The chain uses TRBV27 and TRBJ2-7; 7 bases are shared with TRBD1. CDR1 MNHEY and CDR2 SMNVEV come from the germline V gene (reference sequence). CDR3 length: 17 amino acids. V shed 5 bases, J shed 2 bases, and the junction held 15 bases outside the gene matches. CDR3 in DNA: TGTGCCAGCAGTCCAGACAGGGCGGGTTCTCGGGCCTACGAGCAGTACTTC. Its protein is CASSPDRAGSRAYEQYF.

The chain couples TRBV6-2 or TRBV6-3 to TRBJ2-2; the D gene is possibly TRBD1 (7 bases). Germline assignment: CDR1 MNHEY and CDR2 SVGEGT. The ends were cut back, 6 bases at V and 8 bases at J, with 22 bases in the middle. The CDR3 is made up of 16 amino acids. For the CDR3, the DNA is TGTGCCAGCAGCCTTGGACAGGAGGGGTTTCGAGGGGAGCTGTTTTTT. Translating gives CASSLGQEGFRGELFF.

CDR3 nucleotide sequence: TGTGCCAGCAGCGAGACTCCTTCCGGGACTAGCGGGAGTTCGGGTAGGGTGTTCTTC. Translating it yields CASSETPSGTSGSSGRVFF. The chain joins TRBV9 to TRBJ2-1; 14 bases map to TRBD2. V gave up 3 bases and J gave up 15 bases; unmatched junction bases: 23. The CDR3 is made up of 19 amino acids. Germline-derived CDR1 and CDR2 are SGDLS and YYNGEE.

V and J are TRBV9 and TRBJ2-3; 8 nucleotides match TRBD2. Trimming took 0 bases from V and 0 from J; bases not matched to a gene: 3. Germline V gene sequence: CDR1 SGDLS, CDR2 YYNGEE. The CDR3 length is 16 residues. The CDR3 here is CASSVGSGTSTDTQYF. Written as DNA, the CDR3 is TGTGCCAGCAGCGTAGGTAGCGGGACTAGCACAGATACGCAGTATTTT.

CDR3 nucleotide sequence: TGCGCCAGCAGCCAAGCTGCGACTAGCGGGGTCTCCTACGAGCAGTACTTC. Its protein product is CASSQAATSGVSYEQYF. The gene calls are TRBV4-3 and TRBJ2-7; 11 positions match TRBD2. The CDR3 consists of 17 residues. Per germline, CDR1 LGHNA and CDR2 YSLEER. Trimming removed 1 base from V and 0 bases from J; junction bases left unmatched: 5.

V gene TRBV18 combines with J gene TRBJ2-4; 7 bases fit TRBD1. CDR1 is KGHSH and CDR2 is LQKENI in the germline V gene. This CDR3 spans 16 amino acids. Trimming took 5 bases from V and 6 from J; bases not matched to a gene: 13. This CDR3 reads CASSTNLQGLGNIQYF. The CDR3 coding sequence is TGTGCCAGCTCAACAAACCTACAGGGGTTGGGAAACATTCAGTACTTC.

The chain employs TRBV20-1 and TRBJ1-2, with 8 bases matching TRBD1. Germline lookup yields CDR1 DFQATT and CDR2 SNEGSKA (reference sequence). There are 12 residues in the CDR3. The J segment lost 8 bases and the V segment lost 3 bases, leaving 5 bases of the junction unmatched. The CDR3 nucleotides read TGCAGTGCTAGTCAGGGGGCGCGGGGCTACACCTTC. Its protein is CSASQGARGYTF.

The chain has TRBV7-7 and TRBJ2-1, with D possibly matching TRBD2 (5 bases). The germline V gene encodes CDR1 SSHAT and CDR2 FNYEAQ (reference sequence). This CDR3 region has 15 residues. V was cut by 5 bases and J by 2 bases, with 13 bases left in between. CDR3 nucleotides: TGTGCCAGCAGCAAAGAGGGTGAGACCTACAATGAGCAGTTCTTC. It is translated as CASSKEGETYNEQFF.

This clone was seen only once. This chain joins TRBV6-5 and TRBJ2-7, with 10 bases lining up with TRBD1. CDR3 length: 12 residues. The germline V gene has CDR1 MNHEY and CDR2 SVGAGI. V was pared by 8 bases and J by 6 bases, with 4 bases of the junction left unmatched. The CDR3 region has the DNA TGTGCCAGCGGGACAGGGGCTGGCGAGCAGTACTTC. It codes for CASGTGAGEQYF.

This clone was counted once. The V gene is TRBV3-1 (or the pseudogene TRBV3-2), the J gene TRBJ1-3, with 8 bases lining up with TRBD1. V was clipped by 3 bases and J by 2 bases; unmatched bases: 6. Germline loops: CDR1 LGHDT, CDR2 YNNKEL (reference sequence). This CDR3 is 16 amino acids long. The DNA for the CDR3 is TGTGCCAGCAGCCAGGACCCACAGGGGGCTGGAAACACCATATATTTT. This translates into CASSQDPQGAGNTIYF.

This CDR3 is CASSTGTGGYEQYF. For the CDR3, the DNA is TGTGCCAGCAGCACCGGGACAGGGGGCTACGAGCAGTACTTC. The genes are TRBV27 and TRBJ2-7; 11 bases are shared with TRBD1. The CDR3 length is 14 residues. Germline-derived CDR1 and CDR2 are MNHEY and SMNVEV (reference sequence). Germline trimming cut 6 bases from V and 3 bases from J; bases unmatched to any gene: 4.